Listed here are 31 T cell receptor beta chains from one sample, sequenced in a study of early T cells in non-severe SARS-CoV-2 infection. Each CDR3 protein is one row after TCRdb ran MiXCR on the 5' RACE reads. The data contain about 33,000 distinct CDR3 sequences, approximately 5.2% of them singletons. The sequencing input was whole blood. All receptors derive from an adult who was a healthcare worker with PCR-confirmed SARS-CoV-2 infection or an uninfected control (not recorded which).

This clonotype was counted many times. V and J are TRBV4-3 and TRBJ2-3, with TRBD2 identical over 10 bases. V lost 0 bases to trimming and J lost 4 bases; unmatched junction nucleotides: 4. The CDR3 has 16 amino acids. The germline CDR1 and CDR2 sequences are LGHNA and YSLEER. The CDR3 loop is CASSQDASGSSDTQYF. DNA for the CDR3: TGCGCCAGCAGCCAAGACGCTAGCGGGAGTTCAGATACGCAGTATTTT.

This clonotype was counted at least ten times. CDR3 residues: CASSVTSGNNEQFF. In DNA, the CDR3 is TGTGCCAGCAGCGTGACTAGCGGGAACAATGAGCAGTTCTTC. The chain employs TRBV11-2 and TRBJ2-1, with TRBD2 identical over 11 bases. The CDR3 covers 14 residues. After removal of 5 bases from V and 5 bases from J, the junction contained 2 bases not matched to a gene. Germline V CDR1 and CDR2: SGHAT, FQNNGV.

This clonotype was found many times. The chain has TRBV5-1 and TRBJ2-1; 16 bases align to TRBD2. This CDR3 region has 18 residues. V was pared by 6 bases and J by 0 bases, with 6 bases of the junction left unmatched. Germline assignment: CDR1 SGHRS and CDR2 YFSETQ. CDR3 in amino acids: CASTPGLAGGSSYNEQFF. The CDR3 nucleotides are TGCGCCAGCACCCCGGGACTAGCGGGAGGGAGCTCCTACAATGAGCAGTTCTTC.

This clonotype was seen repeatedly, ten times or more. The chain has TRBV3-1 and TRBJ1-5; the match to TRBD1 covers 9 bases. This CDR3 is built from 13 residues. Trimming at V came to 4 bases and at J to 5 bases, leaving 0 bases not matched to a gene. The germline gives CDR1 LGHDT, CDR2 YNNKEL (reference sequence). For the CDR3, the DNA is TGTGCCAGCAGCCGACAGGGGGATCAGCCCCAGCATTTT. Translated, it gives CASSRQGDQPQHF.

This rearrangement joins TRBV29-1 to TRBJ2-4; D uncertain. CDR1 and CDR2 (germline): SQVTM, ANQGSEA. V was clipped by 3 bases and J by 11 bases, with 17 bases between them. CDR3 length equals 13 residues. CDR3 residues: CSVEGGRQGVQYF. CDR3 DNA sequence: TGCAGCGTTGAGGGTGGACGGCAAGGTGTTCAGTACTTC.

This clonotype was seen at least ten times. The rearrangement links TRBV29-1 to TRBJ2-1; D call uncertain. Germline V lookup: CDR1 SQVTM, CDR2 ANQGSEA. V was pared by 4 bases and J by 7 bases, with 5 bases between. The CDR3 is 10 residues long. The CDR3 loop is CSVVGNEQFF. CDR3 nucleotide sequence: TGCAGCGTTGTAGGGAATGAGCAGTTCTTC.

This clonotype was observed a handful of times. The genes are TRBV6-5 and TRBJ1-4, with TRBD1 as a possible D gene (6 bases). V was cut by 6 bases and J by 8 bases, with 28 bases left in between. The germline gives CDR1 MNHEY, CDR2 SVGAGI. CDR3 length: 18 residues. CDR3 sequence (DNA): TGTGCCAGCAGCCATAGCGGACGGGACACCAATATCGCGGAAAAACTGTTTTTT. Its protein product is CASSHSGRDTNIAEKLFF.

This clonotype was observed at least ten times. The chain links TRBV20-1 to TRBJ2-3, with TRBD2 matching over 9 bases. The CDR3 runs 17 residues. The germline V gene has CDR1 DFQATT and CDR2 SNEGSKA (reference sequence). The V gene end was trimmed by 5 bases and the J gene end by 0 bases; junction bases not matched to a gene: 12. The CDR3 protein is CSAGGLAGTLSTDTQYF. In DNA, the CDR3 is TGCAGTGCTGGCGGCCTAGCGGGGACCCTCAGCACAGATACGCAGTATTTT.

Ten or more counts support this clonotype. In DNA form, the CDR3 reads TGCAGTCTCTTACAGGGAGGCTATGGCTACACCTTC. It is translated as CSLLQGGYGYTF. J is TRBJ1-2 and V is TRBV20-1; the D gene is possibly TRBD1 (6 bases). Trimming removed 8 bases at V and 4 bases at J, with 14 bases between. There are 12 residues in the CDR3. CDR1 is DFQATT and CDR2 is SNEGSKA in the germline V gene (reference sequence).

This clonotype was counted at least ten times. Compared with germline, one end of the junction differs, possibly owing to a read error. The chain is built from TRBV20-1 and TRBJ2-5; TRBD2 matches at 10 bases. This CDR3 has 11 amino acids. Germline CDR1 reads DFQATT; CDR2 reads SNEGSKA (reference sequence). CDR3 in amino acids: CSARALAGFDF. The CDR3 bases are TGCAGTGCTAGGGCACTAGCGGGGTTCGACTTC.

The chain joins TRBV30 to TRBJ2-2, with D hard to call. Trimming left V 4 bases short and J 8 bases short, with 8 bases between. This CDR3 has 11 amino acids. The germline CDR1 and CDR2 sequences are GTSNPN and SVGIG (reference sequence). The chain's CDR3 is CAWTDRGELFF. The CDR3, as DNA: TGTGCCTGGACAGATAGAGGGGAGCTGTTTTTT.

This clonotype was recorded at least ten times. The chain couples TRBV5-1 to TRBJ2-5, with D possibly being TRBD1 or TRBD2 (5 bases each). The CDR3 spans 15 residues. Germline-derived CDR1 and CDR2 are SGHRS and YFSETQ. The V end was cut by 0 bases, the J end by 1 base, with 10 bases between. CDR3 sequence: CASSLEGLAQETQYF. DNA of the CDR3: TGCGCCAGCAGCTTGGAGGGGCTAGCCCAAGAGACCCAGTACTTC.

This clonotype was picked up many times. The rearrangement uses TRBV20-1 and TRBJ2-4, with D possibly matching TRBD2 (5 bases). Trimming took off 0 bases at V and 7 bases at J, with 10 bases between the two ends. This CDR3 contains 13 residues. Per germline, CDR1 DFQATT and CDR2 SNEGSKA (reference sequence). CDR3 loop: CSARDPSKNIQYF. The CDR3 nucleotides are TGCAGTGCTAGAGATCCTAGCAAGAACATTCAGTACTTC.

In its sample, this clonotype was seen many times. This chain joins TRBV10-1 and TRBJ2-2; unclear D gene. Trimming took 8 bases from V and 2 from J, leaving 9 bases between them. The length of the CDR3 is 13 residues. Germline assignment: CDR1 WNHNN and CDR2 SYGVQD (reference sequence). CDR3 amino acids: CASAGRNTGELFF. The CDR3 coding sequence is TGCGCCAGCGCAGGAAGAAACACCGGGGAGCTGTTTTTT.

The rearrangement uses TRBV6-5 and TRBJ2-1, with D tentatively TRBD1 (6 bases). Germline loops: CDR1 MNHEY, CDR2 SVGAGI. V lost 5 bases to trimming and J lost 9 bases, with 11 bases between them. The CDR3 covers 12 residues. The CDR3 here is CASSQRGGEQFF. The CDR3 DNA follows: TGTGCCAGCAGTCAAAGAGGGGGTGAGCAGTTCTTC.

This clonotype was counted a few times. CDR3 nucleotides: TGTGCCAGCACCCAAGCGGATAGCTCCTACAATGAGCAGTTCTTC. Translated, it gives CASTQADSSYNEQFF. The chain joins TRBV6-1 to TRBJ2-1; a weak D match, TRBD2 (5 bases). The V gene lost 7 bases and the J gene lost 0 bases, with 13 bases spanning the gap. The CDR3 runs 15 residues. The V gene's germline CDR1 is MNHNS and CDR2 SASEGT.

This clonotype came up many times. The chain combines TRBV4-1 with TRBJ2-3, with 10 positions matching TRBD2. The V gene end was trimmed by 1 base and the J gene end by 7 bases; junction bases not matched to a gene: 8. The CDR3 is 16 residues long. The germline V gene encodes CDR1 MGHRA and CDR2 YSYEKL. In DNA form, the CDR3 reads TGCGCCAGCAGCCAAGTTTGGCCTAGCGGGAGTTATACGCAGTATTTT. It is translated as CASSQVWPSGSYTQYF.

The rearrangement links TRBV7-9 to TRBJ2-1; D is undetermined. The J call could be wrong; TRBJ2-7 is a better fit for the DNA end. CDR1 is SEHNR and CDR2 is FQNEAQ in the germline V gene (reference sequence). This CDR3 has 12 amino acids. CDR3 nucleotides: TGTGCCAGCAGCCCATCAATCAGTGAGCAGTACTTC. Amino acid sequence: CASSPSISEQYF.

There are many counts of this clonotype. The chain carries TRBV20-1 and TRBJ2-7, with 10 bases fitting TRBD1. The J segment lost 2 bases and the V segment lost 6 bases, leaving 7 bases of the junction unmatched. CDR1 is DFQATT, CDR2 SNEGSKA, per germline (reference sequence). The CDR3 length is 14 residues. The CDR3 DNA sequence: TGCAGTGCCACCTGGGGGACAGGGGCCTACGAGCAGTACTTC. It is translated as CSATWGTGAYEQYF.

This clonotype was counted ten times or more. In nucleotides, the CDR3 is TGTGCCACCAGTGATTTAGACACAGGGGCGATCAATGAGCAGTTCTTC. Residues: CATSDLDTGAINEQFF. The V gene is TRBV24-1, the J gene TRBJ2-1; TRBD1 aligns across 7 bases. CDR3 length equals 16 residues. Germline assignment: CDR1 KGHDR and CDR2 SFDVKD. Trimming cost V 1 base and J 6 bases; bases outside gene matches: 8.

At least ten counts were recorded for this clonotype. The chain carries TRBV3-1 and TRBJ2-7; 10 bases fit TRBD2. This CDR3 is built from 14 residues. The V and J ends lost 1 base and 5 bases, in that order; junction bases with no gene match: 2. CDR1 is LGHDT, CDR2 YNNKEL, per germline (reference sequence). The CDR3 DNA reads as TGTGCCAGCAGCCAAGGTACTAGCGGGAACGAGCAGTACTTC. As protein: CASSQGTSGNEQYF.

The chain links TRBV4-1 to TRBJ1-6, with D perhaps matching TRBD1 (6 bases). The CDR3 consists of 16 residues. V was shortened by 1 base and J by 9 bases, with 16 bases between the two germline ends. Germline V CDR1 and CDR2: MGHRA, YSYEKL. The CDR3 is CASSQGPQGMSSPLHF. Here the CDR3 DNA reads TGCGCCAGCAGCCAAGGCCCCCAGGGGATGAGTTCACCCCTCCACTTT.

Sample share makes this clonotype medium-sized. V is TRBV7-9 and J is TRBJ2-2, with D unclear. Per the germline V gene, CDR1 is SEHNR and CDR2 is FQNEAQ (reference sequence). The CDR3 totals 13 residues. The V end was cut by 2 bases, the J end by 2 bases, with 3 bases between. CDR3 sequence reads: CASSLSNTGELFF. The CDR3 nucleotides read TGTGCCAGCAGCTTATCCAACACCGGGGAGCTGTTTTTT.

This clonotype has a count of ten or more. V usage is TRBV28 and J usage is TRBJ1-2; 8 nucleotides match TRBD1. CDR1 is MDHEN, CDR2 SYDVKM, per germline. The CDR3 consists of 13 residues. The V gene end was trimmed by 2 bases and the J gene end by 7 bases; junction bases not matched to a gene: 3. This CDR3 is CASSLAGGLGYTF. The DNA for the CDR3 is TGTGCCAGCAGTTTAGCAGGGGGCCTTGGCTACACCTTC.

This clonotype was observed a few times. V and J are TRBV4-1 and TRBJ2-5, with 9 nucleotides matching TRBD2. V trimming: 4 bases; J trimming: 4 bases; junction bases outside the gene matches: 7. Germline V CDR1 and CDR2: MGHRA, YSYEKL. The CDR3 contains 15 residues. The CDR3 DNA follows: TGCGCCAGCAGCCTAGCCGGGACTAGCAGAGAGACCCAGTACTTC. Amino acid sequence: CASSLAGTSRETQYF.

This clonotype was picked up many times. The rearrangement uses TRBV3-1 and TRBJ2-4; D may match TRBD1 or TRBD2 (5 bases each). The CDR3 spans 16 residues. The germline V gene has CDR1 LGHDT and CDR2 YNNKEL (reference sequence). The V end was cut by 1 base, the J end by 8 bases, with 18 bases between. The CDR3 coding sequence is TGTGCCAGCAGCCAAGTGGGACGGCTGTCGTCCGACATTCAGTACTTC. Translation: CASSQVGRLSSDIQYF.

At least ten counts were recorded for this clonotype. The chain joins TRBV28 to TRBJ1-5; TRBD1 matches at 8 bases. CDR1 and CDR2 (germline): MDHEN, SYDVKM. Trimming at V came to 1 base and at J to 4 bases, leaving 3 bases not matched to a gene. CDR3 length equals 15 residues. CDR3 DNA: TGTGCCAGCAGTTTATTCCAGGGGGCGAATCAGCCCCAGCATTTT. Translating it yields CASSLFQGANQPQHF. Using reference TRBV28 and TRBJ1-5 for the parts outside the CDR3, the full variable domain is DVKVTQSSRYLVKRTGEKVFLECVQDMDHENMFWYRQDPGLGLRLIYFSYDVKMKEKGDIPEGYSVSREKKERFSLILESASTNQTSMYLCASSLFQGANQPQHFGDGTRLSIL.

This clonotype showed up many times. The CDR3, as DNA: TGTGCCAGCACCCGAGACCAGGACAGAGGCGAGCAGTACGTC. Translation: CASTRDQDRGEQYV. This sequence joins TRBV11-2 and TRBJ2-7, with a possible D match to TRBD1 (6 bases). The CDR3 is 14 residues long. Germline CDR1 is SGHAT and CDR2 is FQNNGV. V lost 7 bases, J lost 6 bases, and 19 bases lay in between.

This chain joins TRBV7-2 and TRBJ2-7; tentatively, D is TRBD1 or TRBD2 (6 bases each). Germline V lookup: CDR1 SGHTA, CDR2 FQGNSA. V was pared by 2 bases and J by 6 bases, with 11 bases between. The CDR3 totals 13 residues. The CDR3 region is CASSLIGGGEQYV. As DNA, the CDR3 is TGTGCCAGCAGCTTAATAGGGGGAGGCGAGCAGTACGTC.

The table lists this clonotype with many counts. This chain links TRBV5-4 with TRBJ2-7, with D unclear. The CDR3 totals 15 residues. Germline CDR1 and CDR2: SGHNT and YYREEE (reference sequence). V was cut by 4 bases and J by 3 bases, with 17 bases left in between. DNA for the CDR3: TGTGCCAGCAGCCCCCCGCTTCACCTAGGCTACGAGCAGTACTTC. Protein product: CASSPPLHLGYEQYF.

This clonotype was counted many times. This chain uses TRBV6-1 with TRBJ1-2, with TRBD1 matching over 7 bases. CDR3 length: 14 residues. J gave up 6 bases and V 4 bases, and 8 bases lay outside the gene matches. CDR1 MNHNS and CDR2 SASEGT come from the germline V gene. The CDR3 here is CASSARTGSDGYTF. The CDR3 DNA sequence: TGTGCCAGCAGTGCCCGGACAGGCTCGGATGGCTACACCTTC.